What follows describes a single T cell receptor beta chain. Its target antigen remains unknown. Per-base qualities were not stored, and no clone one base away is much larger. This record comes from a study of blood T cell repertoires in COVID-19 (dated by TCRdb to the early 2020s). For context, the study as a whole: Collaborator samples came from the United States, Italy and Spain and covered acute and convalescent phases of COVID-19. The repertoires were released in a freely available public database intended as a resource for research on the immune response to SARS-CoV-2. A de-identified subject ID, COVID-19 status, age in years and sex were almost always included in the sample metadata. Subjects who had been exposed to COVID-19, were actively infected with it, or had recovered from it provided the deeply sampled blood TCRbeta repertoires that made up the dataset. The material from the prospective study consisted of cDNA or gDNA derived from T cells, B-cell-depleted T cells, or PBMCs. Where available, HLA class I and class II types were taken from metadata supplied by the sample provider and were not determined by assay-based typing. Samples came from the ongoing ImmuneRACE study (first 160 participants) plus 1,254 subjects from 6 global collaborators. What the research found in general, with its limitations: The quantity of clinical and demographic metadata differed by source and by participant and was supplied without curation.

V trim: 4 bases; J trim: 7 bases; unmatched bases: 14. The CDR3 starts with the cysteine, ends with the phenylalanine, and has 17 residues. Of all the DNA, just the CDR3 is kept, 51 bases in frame from base 1. The germline V gene sets CDR1 to KGHSH and CDR2 to LQKENI. Whole blood was collected in K2EDTA tubes by collaborating institutions according to the institutions' own protocols. Collaborator samples were shipped for TCRbeta analysis as frozen whole blood, isolated PBMCs, or DNA extracted from either sample type. TCRbeta CDR3 regions were amplified from genomic DNA using the immunoSEQ Assay, a bias-controlled multiplex PCR. For the original study's pipeline: Nucleated cell counts per sample were estimated from amplification of reference gene primers within the assay. Sequence reads were collapsed and filtered to measure the absolute abundance of every unique TCRbeta CDR3 rearrangement. For each sample, productive Simpson clonality was calculated as the square root of Simpson's diversity index over productive rearrangements. As stored in TCRdb, this immuneACCESS dataset retains in-frame rearrangements with V and J assigned. A fraction of the clones does not appear; measured against another copy, unresolved V genes explain less than half of the discrepancy, and the remainder lacks a known reason. V and J calls and clone size follow that table, whereas D and trimming were derived from the DNA. The sample table records 150,000 to 200,000 clones; 80% to 85% of these occur just once. Of the sample, approximately 6.2% falls within the top ten clones.

The sample taken for sequencing was peripheral blood. The receptor comes from a woman in her forties with acute or convalescent COVID-19. The chain was built from TRBV18 and TRBJ2-1, with 9 bases aligning to TRBD2. The sequenced DNA: TGTGCCAGCTCACAGAACTTAGCGGGAGCATTTCGGAATGAGCAGTTCTTC. Its amino acids are CASSQNLAGAFRNEQFF.